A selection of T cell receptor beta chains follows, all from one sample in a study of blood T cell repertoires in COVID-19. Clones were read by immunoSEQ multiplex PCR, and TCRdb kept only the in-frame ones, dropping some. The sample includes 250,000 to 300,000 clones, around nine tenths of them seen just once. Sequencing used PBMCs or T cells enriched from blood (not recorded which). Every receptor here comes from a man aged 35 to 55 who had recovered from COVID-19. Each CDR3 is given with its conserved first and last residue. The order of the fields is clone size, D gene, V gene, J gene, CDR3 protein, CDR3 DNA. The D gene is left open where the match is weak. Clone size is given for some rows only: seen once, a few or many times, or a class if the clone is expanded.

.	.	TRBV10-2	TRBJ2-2	CASSELRWAQTGELFF	TGCGCCAGCAGTGAGCTTCGATGGGCTCAAACCGGGGAGCTGTTTTTT
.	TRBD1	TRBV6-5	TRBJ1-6	CASREDRGESPLHF	TGTGCCAGCAGAGAGGACAGGGGAGAATCACCCCTCCACTTT
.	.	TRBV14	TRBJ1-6	CASSQVPDSGFSPLHF	TGTGCCAGCAGCCAAGTTCCGGACTCGGGATTTTCACCCCTCCACTTT
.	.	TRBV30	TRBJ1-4	CAWSSLRGEKLFF	TGTGCCTGGAGTTCTCTACGAGGGGAAAAACTGTTTTTT
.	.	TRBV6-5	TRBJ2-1	CASITGYEQFF	TGTGCCAGCATAACAGGATATGAGCAGTTCTTC
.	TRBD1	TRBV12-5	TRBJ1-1	CASGLVGGTGAEAFF	TGTGCTAGTGGTTTGGTAGGGGGGACAGGGGCTGAAGCTTTCTTT
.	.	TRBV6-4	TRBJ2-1	CASSDSASPQYNEQFF	TGTGCCAGCAGTGACTCTGCTAGCCCCCAATACAATGAGCAGTTCTTC
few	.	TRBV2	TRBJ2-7	CASSRQGYEQYF	TGTGCCAGCAGTCGCCAGGGTTACGAGCAGTACTTC
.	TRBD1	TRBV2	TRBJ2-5	CASRYGQGFGQETQYF	TGTGCCAGCAGATACGGACAGGGTTTCGGGCAAGAGACCCAGTACTTC
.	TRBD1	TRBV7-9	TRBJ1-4	CASSQGTAFNDKLFF	TGTGCCAGCAGCCAAGGGACAGCATTTAATGATAAACTGTTTTTT
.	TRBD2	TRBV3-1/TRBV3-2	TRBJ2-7	CASSPGLDYEQYF	TGTGCCAGCAGCCCGGGACTAGACTACGAGCAGTACTTC
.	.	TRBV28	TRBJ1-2	CASSPRSRGAWYGYTF	TGTGCCAGCAGTCCGAGGTCTCGGGGGGCGTGGTATGGCTACACCTTC
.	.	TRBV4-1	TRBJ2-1	CASSHPHLDEQFF	TGCGCCAGCAGCCACCCCCACTTGGATGAGCAGTTCTTC
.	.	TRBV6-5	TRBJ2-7	CASSYGQGGYEQYF	TGTGCCAGCAGTTATGGGCAGGGGGGATACGAGCAGTACTTC
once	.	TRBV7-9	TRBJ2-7	CASSLSASGVREQYF	TGTGCCAGCAGCTTATCGGCTTCGGGAGTTCGCGAGCAGTACTTC
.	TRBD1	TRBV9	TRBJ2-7	CASSVVPDRASQYF	TGTGCCAGCAGCGTAGTCCCAGACAGGGCTAGCCAGTACTTC
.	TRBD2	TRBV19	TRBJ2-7	CASSPPKTSGRPRSYEQYF	TGTGCCAGTAGTCCACCTAAGACTAGCGGGAGGCCCCGCTCCTACGAGCAGTACTTC
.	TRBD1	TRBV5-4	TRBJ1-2	CASSAGQAMAYGYTF	TGTGCCAGCAGCGCGGGACAGGCAATGGCCTATGGCTACACCTTC
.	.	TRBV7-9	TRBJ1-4	CASSFSGEKLFF	TGTGCTAGCAGCTTTTCCGGTGAAAAACTGTTTTTT
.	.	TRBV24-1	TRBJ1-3	CATSAPQAGNTIYF	TGTGCCACCAGTGCCCCCCAGGCTGGAAACACCATATATTTT
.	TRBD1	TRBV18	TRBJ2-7	CASSPNRGVQWDEQYF	TGTGCCAGCTCACCAAACAGGGGTGTCCAGTGGGACGAGCAGTACTTC
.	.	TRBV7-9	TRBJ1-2	CASSFGADSYGYTF	TGTGCCAGCAGCTTCGGCGCCGACAGCTATGGCTACACCTTC
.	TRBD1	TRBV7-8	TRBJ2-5	CASILDRGQQETQYF	TGTGCCAGCATCCTTGACAGGGGACAACAAGAGACCCAGTACTTC
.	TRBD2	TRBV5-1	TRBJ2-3	CASSSRTSGFTTDTQYF	TGCGCCAGCAGCTCCCGGACTAGCGGGTTTACTACAGATACGCAGTATTTT
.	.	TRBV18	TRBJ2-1	CASSPGGGTYNEQFF	TGTGCCAGCTCACCAGGGGGCGGAACATACAATGAGCAGTTCTTC
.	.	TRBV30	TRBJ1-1	CAWRRGQLNTEAFF	TGTGCCTGGAGGAGAGGGCAGTTGAACACTGAAGCTTTCTTT
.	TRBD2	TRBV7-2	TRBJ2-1	CASSLALRTSGYNEQFF	TGTGCCAGCAGCTTAGCGCTCCGGACTAGCGGATACAATGAGCAGTTCTTC
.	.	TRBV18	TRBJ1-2	CASSPFVDGYTF	TGTGCCAGCTCACCATTCGTTGATGGCTACACCTTC
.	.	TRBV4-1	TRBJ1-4	CASSLGMAEKLFF	TGCGCCAGCAGCCTCGGGATGGCTGAAAAACTGTTTTTT
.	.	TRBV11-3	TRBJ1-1	CASRIGLKKKAFF	TGTGCCAGCAGAATAGGACTCAAAAAAAAAGCTTTCTTT
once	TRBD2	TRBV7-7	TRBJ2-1	CASSALAGGPGYSEQFF	TGTGCTAGCAGCGCGCTAGCGGGGGGGCCCGGTTACAGTGAGCAGTTCTTC
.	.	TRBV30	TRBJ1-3	CAWIKTPGFIDTIYF	TGTGCCTGGATCAAGACCCCCGGGTTTATCGACACCATATATTTT
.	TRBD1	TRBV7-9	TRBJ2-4	CASSLAQGAKNIQYF	TGTGCCAGCAGCTTAGCACAGGGGGCCAAAAACATTCAGTACTTC
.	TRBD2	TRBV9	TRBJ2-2	CASSVGGTTNTGELFF	TGTGCCAGCAGCGTAGGAGGGACTACGAACACCGGGGAGCTGTTTTTT
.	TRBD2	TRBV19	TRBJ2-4	CASSITVLAGTSKNIQYF	TGTGCCAGTAGTATAACGGTGTTAGCGGGGACGTCCAAAAACATTCAGTACTTC
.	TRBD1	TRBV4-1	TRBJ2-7	CASSQVGTASSYEQYF	TGCGCCAGCAGCCAAGTGGGGACAGCGAGCTCCTACGAGCAGTACTTC
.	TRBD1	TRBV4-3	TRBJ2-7	CASSPGTGLYEQYF	TGCGCCAGCAGCCCCGGGACAGGGTTGTACGAGCAGTACTTC
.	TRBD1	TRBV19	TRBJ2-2	CASSRQGAGGELFF	TGTGCCAGTAGTCGACAGGGGGCAGGCGGGGAGCTGTTTTTT
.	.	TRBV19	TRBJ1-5	CASDQGSNQPQHF	TGTGCCAGTGATCAGGGGAGCAATCAGCCCCAGCATTTT
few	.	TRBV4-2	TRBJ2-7	CASSQDEADYSYEQYF	TGTGCCAGCAGCCAAGACGAAGCGGACTACTCCTACGAGCAGTACTTC
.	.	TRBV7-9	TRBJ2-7	CASSLYVPGHLYEQYF	TGTGCCAGCAGCTTATACGTGCCAGGACATCTCTACGAGCAGTACTTC
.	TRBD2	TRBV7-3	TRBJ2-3	CASSLTSGTKTDTQYF	TGTGCCAGCAGCTTAACTAGCGGGACGAAGACAGATACGCAGTATTTT
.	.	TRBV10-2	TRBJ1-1	CASSERSRAFF	TGCGCCAGCAGTGAGAGGAGTCGTGCTTTCTTT